A selection of T cell receptor beta chains follows, all from one sample in a study of blood T cells in healthy people across ages. Each CDR3 protein gets one entry after TCRdb re-called the 5' RACE reads with MiXCR. The sample holds roughly 500,000 distinct CDR3 sequences, 27% seen once. The material sequenced was blood. These receptors all come from a woman aged 70-85 years in good health. The CDR3 runs from the conserved cysteine through the conserved F or W. Fields, in order: clone size, V gene, D gene, J gene, CDR3 DNA, CDR3 protein. A D gene is named only where the DNA matches it firmly. Size is omitted from some rows. Given values are once, few, many or a class for expanded clones.

>.|TRBV7-2|.|TRBJ1-1
TGTGCCAGCAGCGCAAACGGGGTGAACACTGAAGCTTTCTTT
CASSANGVNTEAFF
>few|TRBV7-2|TRBD1|TRBJ2-3
TGTGCCAGCAGCTCTGTGGGGACAGGGCAGTATTTT
CASSSVGTGQYF
>.|TRBV4-3|TRBD1|TRBJ1-1
TGCGCCAGCAGCCACGGAACAGGGGAGAACACTGAAGCTTTCTTT
CASSHGTGENTEAFF
>few|TRBV5-6|.|TRBJ2-7
TGTGCCAGCAGCTTTAATGTCGAGCAGTACTTC
CASSFNVEQYF
>.|TRBV7-6|.|TRBJ2-1
TGTGCCAGCAGCTTCCGGGGGGCGGTAAATGAGCAGTTCTTC
CASSFRGAVNEQFF
>few|TRBV7-2|TRBD2|TRBJ2-3
TGTGCCAGCAGCTTAGTCGAGGGCGGGGGGGCGACAGATACGCAGTATTTT
CASSLVEGGGATDTQYF
>.|TRBV15|TRBD1|TRBJ1-2
TGTGCCACCACCCTCAGGAGGACAGGGAATAACGGTGGCTACACCTTC
CATTLRRTGNNGGYTF
>.|TRBV29-1|.|TRBJ2-3
TGCAGCGTTGGGGCCGCGAAAGATACGCAGTATTTT
CSVGAAKDTQYF
>.|TRBV12-3/TRBV12-4|TRBD2|TRBJ2-1
TGTGCCAGCAGTGGGACTAGCGGGGGGGCGTCTGTTTCCTACAATGAGCAGTTCTTC
CASSGTSGGASVSYNEQFF
>.|TRBV9|TRBD2|TRBJ2-7
TGTGCCAGCAGCGTAGGCATTAGCGGGGGGACTCTCTCCTACGAGCAGTACTTC
CASSVGISGGTLSYEQYF
>few|TRBV6-2/TRBV6-3|.|TRBJ1-5
TGTGCGAGCGGGGTCAATCAGCCCCAGCATTTT
CASGVNQPQHF
>.|TRBV18|.|TRBJ1-1
TGTGCCAGTCCCACCGACACCGGCGTGAACACTGAAGCTTTCTTT
CASPTDTGVNTEAFF
>.|TRBV20-1|TRBD1|TRBJ1-2
TGCAGTGCTAGGCACAGGGGGTGGTATGGCTACACCTTC
CSARHRGWYGYTF
>.|TRBV12-3/TRBV12-4|TRBD2|TRBJ2-1
TGTGCCAGCAGTTTAGCCGGGGGGGCAGGGGATGAGCAGTTCTTC
CASSLAGGAGDEQFF
>few|TRBV6-2/TRBV6-3|TRBD1|TRBJ1-2
TGTGCCAGCAGTCGGACAGGGGTCGGCTACACCTTC
CASSRTGVGYTF
>.|TRBV29-1|.|TRBJ2-1
TGCAGCGTTGAGGGGCAGCCCATCTACAATGAGCAGTTCTTC
CSVEGQPIYNEQFF
>.|TRBV29-1|.|TRBJ2-1
TGCAGCACCGGGCGGGGTCTTTCCTACAGTGAGCAGTTCTTC
CSTGRGLSYSEQFF
>few|TRBV6-1|.|TRBJ1-1
TGTGCCAGTCGACAGGAAGTATTGGACACTGAAGCTTTCTTT
CASRQEVLDTEAFF
>few|TRBV6-1|TRBD1|TRBJ2-7
TGTGCCAGCAGGAAGGGACAGGGACCTTACGAGCAGTACTTC
CASRKGQGPYEQYF
>few|TRBV7-2|.|TRBJ1-6
TGTGCCAGCAAATTCGGTGGGTCACCCCTCCACTTT
CASKFGGSPLHF
>.|TRBV7-3|TRBD1|TRBJ2-3
TGTGCCAACAGCCCGACAGGGGGCACAGATACGCAGTATTTT
CANSPTGGTDTQYF
>.|TRBV27|TRBD1|TRBJ2-2
TGTGCCAGCAGTTTATTAGCAGGGGGCGCGGTCGGGGAGCTGTTTTTT
CASSLLAGGAVGELFF